These T cell receptor beta chains were read from a single sample in a study of T cell responses to AZD1222 COVID-19 vaccine. Sequencing used immunoSEQ multiplex PCR; TCRdb keeps in-frame clones, though not all of them. The table shows under 200,000 clones, with over 85% occurring only once. Here the sequenced sample was peripheral blood, taken on day 0 of AZD1222 vaccination. The receptors shown here come from an adult in good health. The CDR3 runs from the conserved cysteine through the conserved F or W. The D gene is left open where the match is weak. Clone size, where shown, is once, few, many, or a class for clones that have expanded.

V	J	size	D	CDR3	DNA
TRBV6-5	TRBJ1-2	-	-	CASRVGVGYTF	TGTGCCAGCAGGGTCGGGGTAGGCTACACCTTC
TRBV5-4	TRBJ2-1	-	TRBD2	CASSLGGPGGTYNEQFF	TGTGCCAGCAGCTTGGGTGGACCGGGAGGGACCTACAATGAGCAGTTCTTC
TRBV18	TRBJ2-7	-	TRBD2	CASSPGTNYEQYF	TGTGCCAGCTCACCGGGGACTAACTACGAGCAGTACTTC
TRBV6-5	TRBJ1-1	-	-	CASSPGRLFTEAFF	TGTGCCAGCAGTCCCGGGAGGTTGTTCACTGAAGCTTTCTTT
TRBV27	TRBJ1-5	-	-	CASSLSNSNQPQHF	TGTGCCAGCAGTTTGTCCAATAGCAATCAGCCCCAGCATTTT
TRBV20-1	TRBJ1-2	-	-	CSASWGVGYGYTF	TGCAGTGCTAGTTGGGGCGTGGGCTATGGCTACACCTTC
TRBV5-1	TRBJ2-7	-	-	CASSRGGPYEQYF	TGCGCCAGTTCCAGGGGGGGCCCCTACGAGCAGTACTTC
TRBV6-5	TRBJ1-5	many	-	CAAGGKSNQPQHF	TGCGCGGCTGGGGGTAAGAGCAATCAGCCCCAGCATTTT
TRBV5-1	TRBJ1-2	-	-	CASRAGFEDYGYTF	TGCGCCAGCAGGGCAGGGTTCGAAGACTATGGCTACACCTTC
TRBV5-1	TRBJ1-5	-	-	CASSLGGDQPQHF	TGCGCCAGCAGCTTGGGGGGTGATCAGCCCCAGCATTTT
TRBV5-1	TRBJ2-5	-	-	CASKGETQYF	TGCGCCAGCAAGGGGGAGACCCAGTACTTC
TRBV6-5	TRBJ2-1	-	TRBD1	CASGWDSEFF	TGTGCCAGCGGTTGGGACAGCGAGTTCTTC
TRBV4-1	TRBJ2-3	-	-	CASSQDPGRRTDTQYF	TGCGCCAGCAGCCAAGATCCCGGCAGACGCACAGATACGCAGTATTTT
TRBV4-1	TRBJ1-3	-	-	CASSQPFLANTIYF	TGCGCCAGCAGCCAACCTTTCCTGGCAAACACCATATATTTT
TRBV19	TRBJ1-5	-	TRBD1	CASSISQGAKPQHF	TGTGCCAGTAGTATTAGCCAGGGGGCGAAGCCCCAGCATTTT
TRBV12-3/TRBV12-4	TRBJ1-2	-	TRBD1	CASTGNSYGYTF	TGTGCTTCGACAGGGAACTCCTATGGCTACACCTTC
TRBV5-1	TRBJ2-7	-	-	CASSISGPYYEQYF	TGCGCCAGCAGCATATCCGGGCCGTACTACGAGCAGTACTTC
TRBV5-5	TRBJ2-1	once	-	CASSNNEQFF	TGTGCCAGCAGCAACAATGAGCAGTTCTTC
TRBV4-1	TRBJ1-6	-	-	CASSQGHEGSPLHF	TGCGCCAGCAGCCAAGGTCACGAGGGGTCACCCCTCCACTTT
TRBV10-3	TRBJ2-1	-	TRBD2	CASGTSGSLEQFF	TGTGCCTCCGGGACTAGCGGGAGCCTTGAGCAGTTCTTC
TRBV5-1	TRBJ2-5	-	-	CASSQWTAQETQYF	TGCGCCAGCAGCCAGTGGACAGCCCAAGAGACCCAGTACTTC
TRBV19	TRBJ1-1	-	-	CASSRTANTEAFF	TGTGCCAGTAGCAGAACAGCGAACACTGAAGCTTTCTTT